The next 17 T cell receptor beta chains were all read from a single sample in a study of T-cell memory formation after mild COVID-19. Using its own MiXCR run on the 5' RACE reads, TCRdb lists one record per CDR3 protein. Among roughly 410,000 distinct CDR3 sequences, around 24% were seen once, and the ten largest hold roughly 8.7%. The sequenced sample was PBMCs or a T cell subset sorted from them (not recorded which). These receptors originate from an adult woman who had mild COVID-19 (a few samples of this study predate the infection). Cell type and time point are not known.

The CDR3 is CASSERLARGIGEFF. DNA of the CDR3: TGTGCCAGCAGTGAAAGACTAGCGAGGGGAATTGGAGAGTTCTTC. V is TRBV2 and J is TRBJ2-1, with 8 positions matching TRBD2. Germline V gene data show CDR1 as SNHLY and CDR2 as FYNNEI. V shed 2 bases, J shed 14 bases, and the junction held 14 bases outside the gene matches. The length of the CDR3 is 15 residues.

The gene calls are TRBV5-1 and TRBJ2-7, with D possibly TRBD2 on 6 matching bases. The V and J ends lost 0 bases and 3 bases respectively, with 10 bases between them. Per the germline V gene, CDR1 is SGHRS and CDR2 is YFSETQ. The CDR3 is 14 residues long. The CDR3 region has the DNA TGCGCCAGCAGCTTGGGCGGGGCCTTCTACGAGCAGTACTTC. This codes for CASSLGGAFYEQYF.

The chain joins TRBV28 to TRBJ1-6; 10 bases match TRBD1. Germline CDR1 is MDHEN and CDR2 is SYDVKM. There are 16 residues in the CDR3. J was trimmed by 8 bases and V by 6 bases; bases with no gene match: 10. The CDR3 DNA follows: TGTGCCAGCAGCGAGGGGACAGGGGTTTTCGATTCACCCCTCCACTTT. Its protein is CASSEGTGVFDSPLHF.

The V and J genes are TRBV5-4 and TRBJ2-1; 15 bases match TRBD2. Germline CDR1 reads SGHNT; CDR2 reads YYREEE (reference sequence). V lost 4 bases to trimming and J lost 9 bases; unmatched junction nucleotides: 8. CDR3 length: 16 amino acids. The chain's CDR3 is CASSLGLAGGKGEQFF. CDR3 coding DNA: TGTGCCAGCAGCCTGGGACTAGCGGGGGGTAAAGGTGAGCAGTTCTTC.

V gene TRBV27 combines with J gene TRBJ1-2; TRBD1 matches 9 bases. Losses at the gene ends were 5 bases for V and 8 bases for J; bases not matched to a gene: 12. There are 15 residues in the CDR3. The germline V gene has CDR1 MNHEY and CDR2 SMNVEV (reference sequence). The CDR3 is CASSQQGADLQGYTF. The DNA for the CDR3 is TGTGCCAGCAGTCAACAGGGGGCAGATCTCCAAGGCTACACCTTC.

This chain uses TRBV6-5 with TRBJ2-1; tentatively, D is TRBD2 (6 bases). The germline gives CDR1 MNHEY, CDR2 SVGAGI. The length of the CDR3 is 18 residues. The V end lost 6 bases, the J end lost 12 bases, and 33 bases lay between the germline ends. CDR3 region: CASRPFGPYSPGPGVQFF. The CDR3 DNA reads TGTGCCAGCAGACCCTTTGGACCCTATTCACCGGGACCGGGAGTGCAGTTCTTC.

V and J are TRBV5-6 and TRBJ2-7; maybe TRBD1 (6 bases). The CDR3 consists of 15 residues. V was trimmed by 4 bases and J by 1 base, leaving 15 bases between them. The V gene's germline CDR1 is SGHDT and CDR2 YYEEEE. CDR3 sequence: CASSPFDRTSYEQYF. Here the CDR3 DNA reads TGTGCCAGCAGCCCCTTCGACAGGACATCCTACGAGCAGTACTTC.

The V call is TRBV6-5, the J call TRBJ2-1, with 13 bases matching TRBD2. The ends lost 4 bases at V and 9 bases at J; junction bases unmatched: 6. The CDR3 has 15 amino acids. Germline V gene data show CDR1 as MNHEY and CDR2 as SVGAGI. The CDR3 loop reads CASSSTSGRAGEQFF. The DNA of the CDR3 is TGTGCCAGCAGTTCCACTAGCGGGAGGGCAGGTGAGCAGTTCTTC.

The CDR3 nucleotides are TGTGCCAGCAGCCAAGTTCGGGCTAGCGGGAGTGAGGAGCAGTACTTC. It translates to CASSQVRASGSEEQYF. The V gene is TRBV3-1, the J gene TRBJ2-7; 10 nucleotides match TRBD2. Germline CDR1 is LGHDT and CDR2 is YNNKEL (reference sequence). The CDR3 runs to 16 residues. V was clipped by 1 base and J by 7 bases; unmatched bases: 10.

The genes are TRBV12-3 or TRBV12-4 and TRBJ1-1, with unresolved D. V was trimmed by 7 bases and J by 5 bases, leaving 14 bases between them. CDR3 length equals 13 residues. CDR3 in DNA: TGTGCCAGCACTCTACCCCCTTTGACTGAAGCTTTCTTT. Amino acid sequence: CASTLPPLTEAFF.

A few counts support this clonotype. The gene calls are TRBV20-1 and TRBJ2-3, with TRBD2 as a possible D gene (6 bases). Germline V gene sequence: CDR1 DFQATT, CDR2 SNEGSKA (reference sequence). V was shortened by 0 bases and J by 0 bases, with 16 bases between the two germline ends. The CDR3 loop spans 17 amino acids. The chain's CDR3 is CSARDPPDYYSTDTQYF. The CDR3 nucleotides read TGCAGTGCTAGAGACCCCCCGGACTATTACAGCACAGATACGCAGTATTTT.

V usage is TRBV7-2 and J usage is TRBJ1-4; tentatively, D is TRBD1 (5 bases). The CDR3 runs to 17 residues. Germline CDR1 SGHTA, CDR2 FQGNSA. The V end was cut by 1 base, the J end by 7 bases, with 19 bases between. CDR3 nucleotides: TGTGCCAGCAGCTTAGGCGGGCAGGGCTTCTTGCGTGAAAAACTGTTTTTT. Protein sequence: CASSLGGQGFLREKLFF.

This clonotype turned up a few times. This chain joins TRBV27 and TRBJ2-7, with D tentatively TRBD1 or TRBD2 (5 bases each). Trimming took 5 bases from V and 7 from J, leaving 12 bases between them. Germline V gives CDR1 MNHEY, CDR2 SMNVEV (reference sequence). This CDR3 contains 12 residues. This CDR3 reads CASSRFEGEQYF. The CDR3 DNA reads TGTGCCAGCAGTCGCTTCGAGGGGGAGCAGTACTTC.

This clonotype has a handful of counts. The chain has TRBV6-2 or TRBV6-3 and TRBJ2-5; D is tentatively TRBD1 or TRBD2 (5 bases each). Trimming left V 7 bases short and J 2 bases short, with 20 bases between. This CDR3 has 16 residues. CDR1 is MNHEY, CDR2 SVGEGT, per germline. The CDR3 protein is CASTAFGAGLQETQYF. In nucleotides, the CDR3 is TGTGCCAGCACCGCCTTCGGGGCAGGGTTACAAGAGACCCAGTACTTC.

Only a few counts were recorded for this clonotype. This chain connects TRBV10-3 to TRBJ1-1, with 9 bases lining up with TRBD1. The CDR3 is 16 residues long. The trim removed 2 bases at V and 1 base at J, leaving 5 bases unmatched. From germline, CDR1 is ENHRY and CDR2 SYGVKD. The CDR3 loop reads CAISELGQGTNTEAFF. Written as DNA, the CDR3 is TGTGCCATCAGTGAGCTGGGACAGGGAACGAACACTGAAGCTTTCTTT.

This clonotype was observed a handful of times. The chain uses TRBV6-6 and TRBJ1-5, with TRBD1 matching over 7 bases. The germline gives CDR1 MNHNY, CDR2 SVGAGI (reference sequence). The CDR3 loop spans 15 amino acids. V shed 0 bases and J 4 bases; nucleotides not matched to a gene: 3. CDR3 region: CASSYSGQANQPQHF. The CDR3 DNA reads TGTGCCAGCAGTTACTCCGGACAGGCTAATCAGCCCCAGCATTTT.

The CDR3 reads CASSSLQGAGGELFF. The DNA for the CDR3 is TGTGCCAGCAGCTCGTTACAGGGGGCGGGCGGGGAGCTGTTTTTT. The J gene is TRBJ2-2, the V gene TRBV11-2; TRBD1 agrees at 9 bases. Germline values: CDR1 SGHAT, CDR2 FQNNGV. J lost 7 bases, V lost 4 bases, and 7 bases had no gene match. The CDR3 sequence is 15 residues long.